This T cell receptor beta chain originates from a study of T cells in Graves' hyperthyroidism and ophthalmopathy. The TCR beta CDR3 regions underwent amplification using RNA transcripts as the source. The HTBI primer set served for first-round RT-PCR of the TCR CDR3. TCRdb itself ran the multiplex PCR reads through MiXCR, one entry per CDR3 protein. The data show 550,000 to 600,000 distinct CDR3 sequences, around 15% seen once. This clonotype was observed a few times. Exclusion criteria comprised uncontrolled infection, other autoimmune disease, pregnancy or lactation. With V trimmed by 4 bases and J by 6 bases, 6 bases remained unmatched. The CDR3 consists of 13 residues. CDR1 and CDR2 from the germline V gene are SQVTM and ANQGSEA.

The clonotype was recovered from a woman aged 18-30 years with Graves' hyperthyroidism. The specimen was blood. The V gene is TRBV29-1, the J gene TRBJ1-2, with 9 positions matching TRBD1. The CDR3 DNA is TGCAGCGTTGTGGGGACAGGGACAAATGGCTACACCTTC. Its translation is CSVVGTGTNGYTF.